This entry lists 26 T cell receptor beta chains sequenced from one sample in a study of shared clonotypes between healthy human individuals. Clones were read by immunoSEQ multiplex PCR, and TCRdb kept only the in-frame ones, dropping some. In the table there are 2 million to 2.5 million clones, roughly 93% of which are singletons. Sequenced material: naive CD4+ T cells from PBMCs. Subset of the sample: CD45RA+ positively selected. The receptors were gathered from a man aged 18 to 35 in good health. Some clones in this sample may be carry-over from other donors' samples.

This chain joins TRBV7-9 and TRBJ2-5, with 11 nucleotides matching TRBD1. This CDR3 comprises 17 residues. Germline lookup yields CDR1 SEHNR and CDR2 FQNEAQ (reference sequence). The J segment lost 5 bases and the V segment lost 2 bases, leaving 10 bases of the junction unmatched. The CDR3 sequence: CASSLTTWTGGWETQYF. DNA of the CDR3: TGTGCCAGCAGCTTAACCACATGGACAGGGGGCTGGGAGACCCAGTACTTC. Supplemented by reference TRBV7-9 and TRBJ2-5, the full variable domain reads DTGVSQNPRHKITKRGQNVTFRCDPISEHNRLYWYRQTLGQGPEFLTYFQNEAQLEKSRLLSDRFSAERPKGSFSTLEIQRTEQGDSAMYLCASSLTTWTGGWETQYFGPGTRLLVL.

The chain has TRBV28 and TRBJ2-3; D might be TRBD1 or TRBD2, each matching 5 bases. CDR3 length: 14 amino acids. The V gene's germline CDR1 is MDHEN and CDR2 SYDVKM. Between the trimmed V and J ends, which lost 4 bases and 0 bases, there was a span of 8 bases. CDR3 sequence (DNA): TGTGCCAGCAGTTCCCGGGACAGCACAGATACGCAGTATTTT. This gives the protein CASSSRDSTDTQYF. Using reference TRBV28 and TRBJ2-3 for the parts outside the CDR3, the full variable domain is DVKVTQSSRYLVKRTGEKVFLECVQDMDHENMFWYRQDPGLGLRLIYFSYDVKMKEKGDIPEGYSVSREKKERFSLILESASTNQTSMYLCASSSRDSTDTQYFGPGTRLTVL.

The rearrangement links TRBV5-1 to TRBJ2-7; 11 bases are a match to TRBD2. The germline V gene has CDR1 SGHRS and CDR2 YFSETQ. The CDR3 contains 18 residues. The junction had 10 bases not matched to a gene; V was cut back by 0 bases and J by 2 bases. CDR3 DNA sequence: TGCGCCAGCAGCTTGGTTACTAGCGGGAGTATGGGGACCTACGAGCAGTACTTC. Its protein product is CASSLVTSGSMGTYEQYF.

This chain connects TRBV28 to TRBJ1-2; D is unresolved. There are 13 residues in the CDR3. Per germline, CDR1 MDHEN and CDR2 SYDVKM. The germline V and J ends were trimmed by 7 bases and 2 bases, with 11 bases remaining between them. The CDR3 nucleotides are TGTGCCAGCAAGGTAACGGGGAACTATGGCTACACCTTC. Residues: CASKVTGNYGYTF.

V and J are TRBV6-5 and TRBJ1-2, with D possibly matching TRBD1 (6 bases). This CDR3 has 12 residues. Trimming removed 1 base from V and 8 bases from J, with 8 bases in between. CDR1 and CDR2 from the germline V gene are MNHEY and SVGAGI. CDR3 sequence (DNA): TGTGCCAGCAGTTACTGGGGGGGCGGCTACACCTTC. Its translation is CASSYWGGGYTF.

The rearrangement joins TRBV5-8 to TRBJ2-1; tentative D call: TRBD2 (6 bases). The germline CDR1 and CDR2 sequences are SGHTS and YDEGEE. The CDR3 runs 16 residues. V was trimmed by 4 bases and J by 4 bases, leaving 18 bases between them. CDR3 amino acids: CASSPRIASAYNEQFF. The CDR3 DNA reads TGTGCCAGCAGCCCCAGGATCGCTAGCGCTTACAATGAGCAGTTCTTC.

Concerning this clone: The same CDR3 is also encoded by other DNA sequences in this sample. The CDR3 coding sequence is TGTGCCAGCAGCGCCCGACAGGGGGAGACCCAGTACTTC. It yields the protein CASSARQGETQYF. The chain joins TRBV9 to TRBJ2-5; 8 bases map to TRBD1. This CDR3 is built from 13 residues. V lost 3 bases and J lost 5; bases outside the gene matches: 3. Germline assignment: CDR1 SGDLS and CDR2 YYNGEE.

V and J are TRBV9 and TRBJ2-5; unclear D gene. V lost 1 base, J lost 4 bases, and 8 bases lay in between. This CDR3 is built from 13 residues. Germline V CDR1 and CDR2: SGDLS, YYNGEE. The CDR3 spells CASSVTGRETQYF. The CDR3 region has the DNA TGTGCCAGCAGCGTAACCGGGCGAGAGACCCAGTACTTC. The variable domain in full, completed from reference TRBV9 and TRBJ2-5, reads DSGVTQTPKHLITATGQRVTLRCSPRSGDLSVYWYQQSLDQGLQFLIQYYNGEERAKGNILERFSAQQFPDLHSELNLSSLELGDSALYFCASSVTGRETQYFGPGTRLLVL.

The rearrangement links TRBV7-9 to TRBJ1-1; D remains ambiguous. Trimming took 3 bases from V and 10 from J, leaving 15 bases between them. Germline CDR1 SEHNR, CDR2 FQNEAQ (reference sequence). This CDR3 has 13 residues. The CDR3: CASSLAYSYGAFF. The CDR3, as DNA: TGTGCCAGCAGCTTGGCATACTCGTACGGAGCTTTCTTT.

The V and J genes are TRBV30 and TRBJ1-4; TRBD1 is a possible D gene (6 bases). The CDR3 has 18 residues. CDR1 and CDR2 (germline): GTSNPN, SVGIG (reference sequence). V was pared by 2 bases and J by 5 bases, with 24 bases between. The CDR3 DNA sequence: TGTGCCTGGAGTTATGAGGTCGGGGAGAGAGGGGGAAATGAAAAACTGTTTTTT. This translates into CAWSYEVGERGGNEKLFF.

This chain joins TRBV9 and TRBJ1-3; a weak D match, TRBD1 (6 bases). The CDR3 consists of 16 residues. Germline V lookup: CDR1 SGDLS, CDR2 YYNGEE. Trimming took off 0 bases at V and 2 bases at J, with 12 bases between the two ends. This CDR3 is CASSVEGGRTGNTIYF. The CDR3 DNA is TGTGCCAGCAGCGTAGAGGGGGGCAGGACTGGAAACACCATATATTTT.

As regards this clone: Other DNA sequences of this sample code for an identical CDR3. This sequence joins TRBV6-5 and TRBJ2-5; D is undetermined. Trimming took off 0 bases at V and 5 bases at J, with 7 bases between the two ends. CDR3 length: 13 amino acids. Germline V lookup: CDR1 MNHEY, CDR2 SVGAGI. Here the CDR3 DNA reads TGTGCCAGCAGTTACTCAGCACGGGAGACCCAGTACTTC. It is translated as CASSYSARETQYF.

A note on this clone: This sample includes further DNA sequences coding for the same CDR3. The chain recombines TRBV28 with TRBJ2-1; maybe TRBD2 (6 bases). Germline V gene sequence: CDR1 MDHEN, CDR2 SYDVKM. This CDR3 spans 15 amino acids. V lost 2 bases, J lost 4 bases, and 12 bases lay in between. The DNA for the CDR3 is TGTGCCAGCAGTTTAGGCGGGATCCTATACAATGAGCAGTTCTTC. Its protein product is CASSLGGILYNEQFF.

The chain employs TRBV28 and TRBJ1-1; D gene uncertain. CDR3 length: 11 residues. V lost 11 bases and J lost 10, with 17 bases in between. Germline lookup yields CDR1 MDHEN and CDR2 SYDVKM. The CDR3 DNA sequence: TGTGCCGCTGCGCATCAGCCGACAGCTTTCTTT. It yields the protein CAAAHQPTAFF.

In this sample, this clone turned up a few times. The chain links TRBV14 to TRBJ1-1; TRBD1 might be the D (6 bases). Germline loops: CDR1 SGHDN, CDR2 FVKESK. V was trimmed by 9 bases and J by 1 base, leaving 12 bases between them. This CDR3 contains 13 residues. CDR3 sequence (DNA): TGTGCCAGTCTCGGACAGCCGAACACTGAAGCTTTCTTT. Translation gives CASLGQPNTEAFF.

Turning to this clone: The sample has other DNA sequences that encode this CDR3 too. The chain joins TRBV5-1 to TRBJ1-1, with TRBD1 identical over 9 bases. V dropped 4 bases and J dropped 8; count of bases not matched to a gene: 9. The CDR3 totals 14 residues. CDR1 and CDR2 from the germline V gene are SGHRS and YFSETQ. CDR3: CASSQDRGITEAFF. In DNA form, the CDR3 reads TGCGCCAGCAGCCAAGACAGGGGGATAACCGAAGCTTTCTTT.

The chain uses TRBV6-5 and TRBJ1-1; no reliable D call. Germline V gives CDR1 MNHEY, CDR2 SVGAGI. The ends were cut back, 5 bases at V and 0 bases at J, with 10 bases in the middle. CDR3 length: 14 amino acids. The CDR3 DNA reads as TGTGCCAGCAGTCCCCTTGCAGTGAACACTGAAGCTTTCTTT. Amino acid sequence: CASSPLAVNTEAFF.

The rearrangement uses TRBV21-1 and TRBJ1-1; the listed D gene, TRBD1, was not tested against the DNA. TRBV21-1 is noted as a pseudogene. The CDR3 sequence is 16 residues long. The CDR3 coding sequence is TGTGCCAGCAGCAAAGACAAGGGGCCAACGAACACTGAAGCTTTCTTT. This codes for CASSKDKGPTNTEAFF.

This clone was detected only once. The chain is built from TRBV2 and TRBJ1-1; 8 bases are a match to TRBD1. The J segment lost 2 bases and the V segment lost 8 bases, leaving 13 bases of the junction unmatched. This CDR3 has 16 amino acids. The germline gives CDR1 SNHLY, CDR2 FYNNEI. The CDR3 reads CASQRDRDRFNTEAFF. CDR3 sequence (DNA): TGTGCCAGCCAGCGGGATAGGGACAGGTTTAACACTGAAGCTTTCTTT.

This clone was observed a single time. The rearrangement uses TRBV27 and TRBJ1-1; 12 nucleotides agree with TRBD1. The CDR3 spans 16 residues. Losses at the gene ends were 5 bases for V and 6 bases for J; bases not matched to a gene: 10. From germline, CDR1 is MNHEY and CDR2 SMNVEV (reference sequence). This chain's CDR3 is CASSPKPGQGAPEAFF. The CDR3 coding sequence is TGTGCCAGCAGTCCCAAACCGGGACAGGGGGCGCCTGAAGCTTTCTTT.

The rearrangement uses TRBV5-1 and TRBJ1-2; TRBD1 matches 7 bases. V dropped 6 bases and J dropped 6; count of bases not matched to a gene: 14. CDR3 length equals 15 residues. The germline V gene encodes CDR1 SGHRS and CDR2 YFSETQ. CDR3 sequence reads: CASTPAPGGGDGYTF. For the CDR3, the DNA is TGCGCCAGCACCCCTGCTCCGGGAGGGGGCGATGGCTACACCTTC. Based on the CDR3 plus reference TRBV5-1 and TRBJ1-2, the full variable domain is KAGVTQTPRYLIKTRGQQVTLSCSPISGHRSVSWYQQTPGQGLQFLFEYFSETQRNKGNFPGRFSGRQFSNSRSEMNVSTLELGDSALYLCASTPAPGGGDGYTFGSGTRLTVV.

V is TRBV30 and J is TRBJ2-3, with TRBD2 matching over 9 bases. V lost 0 bases to trimming and J lost 0 bases; unmatched junction nucleotides: 4. The germline V gene has CDR1 GTSNPN and CDR2 SVGIG (reference sequence). The CDR3 has 16 amino acids. CDR3 sequence reads: CAWSVQLAGSTDTQYF. CDR3 DNA: TGTGCCTGGAGTGTACAGCTAGCGGGGAGCACAGATACGCAGTATTTT.

The chain has TRBV4-2 and TRBJ1-2; TRBD1 is a possible D gene (5 bases). The CDR3 consists of 16 residues. Germline lookup yields CDR1 LGHNA and CDR2 YNFKEQ. Trimming cost V 1 base and J 5 bases, with 17 bases left between them. The CDR3 loop reads CASSQAKGQSGYGYTF. The CDR3 nucleotides are TGTGCCAGCAGCCAAGCAAAGGGGCAGTCCGGGTATGGCTACACCTTC.

V usage is TRBV5-1 and J usage is TRBJ2-7; 9 bases are shared with TRBD2. J gave up 3 bases and V 0 bases, and 25 bases lay outside the gene matches. The CDR3 length is 22 residues. Germline loops: CDR1 SGHRS, CDR2 YFSETQ. The CDR3: CASSLERRLGSRAGGSRYEQYF. The CDR3, as DNA: TGCGCCAGCAGCTTGGAACGCAGATTGGGTAGTAGAGCGGGAGGTTCACGCTACGAGCAGTACTTC.

The genes are TRBV18 and TRBJ1-4; D gene unclear. The V gene lost 6 bases and the J gene lost 8 bases, with 13 bases spanning the gap. The CDR3 length is 13 residues. CDR1 and CDR2 from the germline V gene are KGHSH and LQKENI. The CDR3 DNA sequence: TGTGCCAGCTCGCCAGACGCGGGGGAAAAACTGTTTTTT. Protein: CASSPDAGEKLFF.

This chain joins TRBV5-6 and TRBJ1-3; D remains ambiguous. In germline, CDR1 is SGHDT, CDR2 YYEEEE. The CDR3 covers 15 residues. V lost 5 bases and J 0 bases, leaving 12 bases between the germline ends. DNA for the CDR3: TGTGCCAGCAGTCAAGGACGGATCTCTGGAAACACCATATATTTT. Its protein is CASSQGRISGNTIYF.